This entry lists 16 T cell receptor beta chains sequenced from one sample in a study of cytomegalovirus exposure and HLA in healthy donors. 60 Vbeta and 13 Jbeta primers were used in PCR. Sequencing used immunoSEQ multiplex PCR; TCRdb keeps in-frame clones, though not all of them. This specimen shows some 150,000 clones; the ten leading clones hold about 2.2%. The specimen was PBMCs. The receptor source for this set is a woman aged 18-29 years in good health and CMV-seronegative.

V gene TRBV6-4 combines with J gene TRBJ2-5, with D perhaps matching TRBD1 (5 bases). Germline V gives CDR1 MRHNA, CDR2 SNTAGT. The CDR3 totals 16 residues. Trimming took off 5 bases at V and 0 bases at J, with 16 bases between the two ends. CDR3 residues: CASSPKLRQHQETQYF. The CDR3 coding sequence is TGTGCCAGCAGTCCAAAGTTAAGACAGCACCAAGAGACCCAGTACTTC.

The chain couples TRBV15 to TRBJ1-5; possibly TRBD1 for D (5 bases). V lost 0 bases to trimming and J lost 6 bases, with 15 bases between them. This CDR3 contains 16 residues. Germline lookup yields CDR1 LNHNV and CDR2 YYDKDF (reference sequence). In DNA form, the CDR3 reads TGTGCCACCAGCAGAGAGTTTTGGCAGGGAGGTCAGCCCCAGCATTTT. It translates to CATSREFWQGGQPQHF.

This chain links TRBV5-4 with TRBJ2-2; the match to TRBD2 covers 10 bases. CDR1 SGHNT and CDR2 YYREEE come from the germline V gene (reference sequence). The CDR3 runs to 17 residues. Germline trimming cut 4 bases from V and 2 bases from J; bases unmatched to any gene: 8. CDR3: CASSRDGLAENTGELFF. CDR3 bases: TGTGCCAGCAGCCGGGACGGACTAGCGGAAAACACCGGGGAGCTGTTTTTT.

The chain has TRBV7-2 and TRBJ2-5; 12 nucleotides agree with TRBD2. Germline trimming cut 3 bases from V and 2 bases from J; bases unmatched to any gene: 4. Germline CDR1 SGHTA, CDR2 FQGNSA. The CDR3 length is 16 residues. CDR3 sequence reads: CASSFASGRVQETQYF. The CDR3 nucleotides read TGTGCCAGCAGCTTTGCTAGCGGGAGGGTACAAGAGACCCAGTACTTC.

The genes are TRBV18 and TRBJ2-3, with 11 bases aligning to TRBD2. CDR1 KGHSH and CDR2 LQKENI come from the germline V gene. This CDR3 comprises 14 residues. Trimming removed 6 bases from V and 5 bases from J; junction bases left unmatched: 4. Here the CDR3 reads CASSPGLAGDTQYF. The CDR3 region has the DNA TGTGCCAGCTCCCCCGGACTAGCGGGAGATACGCAGTATTTT.

The rearrangement joins TRBV6-6 to TRBJ2-1; 16 positions match TRBD2. The germline CDR1 and CDR2 sequences are MNHNY and SVGAGI (reference sequence). The CDR3 sequence is 15 residues long. V shed 4 bases and J 15 bases; nucleotides not matched to a gene: 9. The CDR3 DNA follows: TGTGCCAGCAGTTTTTCTGGGACTAGCGGGAGGGCCGGGTTCTTC. The encoded protein is CASSFSGTSGRAGFF.

This chain's CDR3 is CASRPSGEAYEQYF. The DNA of the CDR3 is TGCGCCAGCCGGCCTAGCGGGGAAGCCTACGAGCAGTACTTC. The chain recombines TRBV5-1 with TRBJ2-7; TRBD2 aligns across 9 bases. CDR3 length equals 14 residues. The V gene's germline CDR1 is SGHRS and CDR2 YFSETQ. Trimming took 7 bases from V and 2 from J; bases not matched to a gene: 7.

This rearrangement joins TRBV5-6 to TRBJ2-3; perhaps TRBD2 as D (6 bases). Germline CDR1 reads SGHDT; CDR2 reads YYEEEE. V was trimmed by 7 bases and J by 2 bases, leaving 14 bases between them. The CDR3 consists of 14 residues. DNA for the CDR3: TGTGCCAGCGTTGGCGGGATCCACACAGATACGCAGTATTTT. It yields the protein CASVGGIHTDTQYF.

This sequence joins TRBV19 and TRBJ2-1; 9 bases are shared with TRBD2. Germline V CDR1 and CDR2: LNHDA, SQIVND (reference sequence). Trimming at V came to 6 bases and at J to 5 bases, leaving 8 bases not matched to a gene. CDR3 length: 15 residues. CDR3 in amino acids: CASRVAGANNNEQFF. The CDR3 DNA sequence: TGTGCCAGTAGGGTAGCGGGAGCGAATAACAATGAGCAGTTCTTC.

The chain couples TRBV28 to TRBJ2-7, with 8 bases identical to TRBD2. V shed 5 bases and J 1 base; nucleotides not matched to a gene: 7. The CDR3 runs 15 residues. CDR1 is MDHEN and CDR2 is SYDVKM in the germline V gene. CDR3 in DNA: TGTGCCAGCAGTACGGCGGGAGGACTGTCCTACGAGCAGTACTTC. It yields the protein CASSTAGGLSYEQYF.

The chain couples TRBV6-1 to TRBJ2-7; 10 nucleotides align to TRBD1. V lost 8 bases and J lost 6; bases outside the gene matches: 10. Germline values: CDR1 MNHNS, CDR2 SASEGT. The CDR3 runs to 14 residues. CDR3 in amino acids: CASFNRDRGGEQYF. The CDR3 DNA sequence: TGTGCCAGCTTTAACCGGGACAGGGGAGGCGAGCAGTACTTC.

This chain connects TRBV11-2 to TRBJ1-5, with a weak D call TRBD1 (5 bases). The germline CDR1 and CDR2 sequences are SGHAT and FQNNGV. The ends were cut back, 5 bases at V and 2 bases at J, with 13 bases in the middle. This CDR3 is 15 amino acids long. The CDR3 DNA is TGTGCCAGCAGCCCTGCGGGGGTGGGCAATCAGCCCCAGCATTTT. This encodes CASSPAGVGNQPQHF.

V is TRBV6-1 and J is TRBJ1-1; 7 bases map to TRBD1. V was clipped by 10 bases and J by 3 bases; unmatched bases: 8. The germline V gene has CDR1 MNHNS and CDR2 SASEGT. The CDR3 is 13 residues long. The CDR3 region has the DNA TGTGCCAACTCTTTTACAGGGGACACTGAAGCTTTCTTT. It translates to CANSFTGDTEAFF.

CDR3 DNA: TGTGCCAGCAGCCGGGACAGCTCTAACTATGGCTACACCTTC. Its translation: CASSRDSSNYGYTF. The gene calls are TRBV11-3 and TRBJ1-2, with 7 bases aligning to TRBD1. CDR3 length: 14 residues. Germline loops: CDR1 SGHNT, CDR2 YENEEA. V trimming: 5 bases; J trimming: 0 bases; junction bases outside the gene matches: 3. Complete variable domain (other parts from reference TRBV11-3 and TRBJ1-2): EAGVVQSPRYKIIEKKQPVAFWCNPISGHNTLYWYLQNLGQGPELLIRYENEEAVDDSQLPKDRFSAERLKGVDSTLKIQPAELGDSAVYLCASSRDSSNYGYTFGSGTRLTVV.

CDR3 loop: CAGNGGQTNTGELFF. The CDR3, as DNA: TGTGCCGGAAACGGGGGACAGACTAACACCGGGGAGCTGTTTTTT. The chain carries TRBV30 and TRBJ2-2; tentatively, D is TRBD1 (7 bases). Trimming took off 8 bases at V and 2 bases at J, with 18 bases between the two ends. The germline CDR1 and CDR2 sequences are GTSNPN and SVGIG (reference sequence). This CDR3 is 15 amino acids long.

Notes on this clone: Different DNA sequences within this sample yield the same CDR3. DNA for the CDR3: TGTGCCAGCTCACCGACAGGGAACACTGAAGCTTTCTTT. This gives the protein CASSPTGNTEAFF. V is TRBV18 and J is TRBJ1-1, with D possibly matching TRBD1 (6 bases). The CDR3 runs 13 residues. Germline CDR1 and CDR2: KGHSH and LQKENI. Trimming took off 3 bases at V and 1 base at J, with 6 bases between the two ends.